The 22 T cell receptor beta chains presented below share a single source sample, sequenced in a study of response to subunit inactivated influenza vaccine. TCRdb redid the calling of the RT-PCR reads with MiXCR, one entry per CDR3 protein. The sample lists roughly 780,000 distinct CDR3 sequences, roughly 18% occurring once. The source was PBMCs from blood, collected about 5 days after vaccination. The receptor set was obtained from a man aged 50 to 59 who received an inactivated influenza vaccine.

The chain carries TRBV20-1 and TRBJ1-2, with D unclear. Germline-derived CDR1 and CDR2 are DFQATT and SNEGSKA (reference sequence). This CDR3 comprises 10 residues. V lost 5 bases and J 10 bases, leaving 11 bases between the germline ends. CDR3 region: CSAEPKFYTF. The CDR3 DNA is TGCAGTGCTGAACCTAAATTCTACACCTTC.

This clonotype was counted between two and nine times. V is TRBV7-9 and J is TRBJ2-5; no clear D gene. The germline V and J ends were trimmed by 0 bases and 5 bases, with 16 bases remaining between them. The germline gives CDR1 SEHNR, CDR2 FQNEAQ (reference sequence). The CDR3 length is 16 residues. The CDR3 protein is CASSLAPLAVGETQYF. CDR3 sequence (DNA): TGTGCCAGCAGCTTAGCTCCCCTTGCGGTTGGGGAGACCCAGTACTTC.

This clonotype was counted a single time. The rearrangement uses TRBV29-1 and TRBJ2-7; TRBD1 matches 8 bases. Trimming removed 6 bases from V and 5 bases from J; junction bases left unmatched: 12. This CDR3 spans 14 amino acids. Germline V CDR1 and CDR2: SQVTM, ANQGSEA. The CDR3 loop reads CSVQGVRGLDEQYF. CDR3 nucleotides: TGCAGCGTCCAAGGGGTCAGGGGGCTCGACGAGCAGTACTTC.

The rearrangement links TRBV5-1 to TRBJ2-1; maybe TRBD2 (5 bases). The CDR3 is made up of 15 amino acids. The V gene's germline CDR1 is SGHRS and CDR2 YFSETQ. Deletions cut 0 bases from V and 0 bases from J, with 7 bases between. CDR3 in amino acids: CASSLVEGSYNEQFF. CDR3 DNA sequence: TGCGCCAGCAGCTTGGTAGAGGGCTCCTACAATGAGCAGTTCTTC.

V gene TRBV7-2 combines with J gene TRBJ2-3, with TRBD2 matching over 8 bases. Germline V CDR1 and CDR2: SGHTA, FQGNSA. V lost 1 base, J lost 4 bases, and 4 bases stayed unmatched. This CDR3 has 15 amino acids. The CDR3 DNA reads TGTGCCAGCAGCTTAGGAAGCGGGAGTTCAGATACGCAGTATTTT. Residues: CASSLGSGSSDTQYF.

This clonotype has a count of ten or more. V is TRBV5-6 and J is TRBJ2-5, with TRBD2 matching over 7 bases. The CDR3 is made up of 15 amino acids. The germline gives CDR1 SGHDT, CDR2 YYEEEE. The V segment lost 2 bases and the J segment 1 base; nucleotides outside the gene matches: 5. CDR3 DNA sequence: TGTGCCAGCAGCTTCATGCGGGGGAGCCAAGAGACCCAGTACTTC. This gives the protein CASSFMRGSQETQYF.

This chain connects TRBV11-1 to TRBJ2-6, with a weak D call TRBD1 (6 bases). V was shortened by 3 bases and J by 0 bases, with 15 bases between the two germline ends. CDR3 length equals 18 residues. CDR1 is SGHAT and CDR2 is FQDESV in the germline V gene (reference sequence). CDR3 protein: CASSFQRQVTSGANVLTF. The CDR3 DNA reads as TGTGCCAGCAGCTTCCAGAGACAGGTGACCTCTGGGGCCAACGTCCTGACTTTC.

This clonotype was seen a few times. This chain joins TRBV28 and TRBJ2-2; D may be TRBD1 (7 bases). V lost 7 bases and J 7 bases, leaving 13 bases between the germline ends. The CDR3 length is 13 residues. Germline values: CDR1 MDHEN, CDR2 SYDVKM. The DNA of the CDR3 is TGTGCCAGCAAGGAGGGGGCTGGCGGGGAGCTGTTTTTT. Protein: CASKEGAGGELFF.

The chain combines TRBV5-5 with TRBJ2-1; 9 positions agree with TRBD1. The CDR3 runs 15 residues. V dropped 4 bases and J dropped 5; count of bases not matched to a gene: 7. Looked up from germline, CDR1 is SGHKS and CDR2 is YYEKEE (reference sequence). Here the CDR3 reads CASSGGQGYNNEQFF. CDR3 bases: TGTGCCAGCAGCGGTGGACAGGGGTATAACAATGAGCAGTTCTTC.

This clonotype was observed a handful of times. This rearrangement joins TRBV7-8 to TRBJ2-5; D gene ambiguous. The germline V gene encodes CDR1 SGHVS and CDR2 FQNEAQ. Trimming cost V 6 bases and J 7 bases, with 15 bases left between them. The CDR3 is made up of 13 amino acids. CDR3 DNA sequence: TGTGCCAGCAGACCACCGGAGATGGGGACCCAGTACTTC. It specifies CASRPPEMGTQYF.

V and J are TRBV9 and TRBJ2-2; 8 nucleotides agree with TRBD1. This CDR3 spans 15 amino acids. V was pared by 7 bases and J by 4 bases, with 9 bases of the junction left unmatched. Looked up from germline, CDR1 is SGDLS and CDR2 is YYNGEE. The CDR3 region has the DNA TGTGCCAGCTCCCAGGGGGCACTTGGCACCGGGGAGCTGTTTTTT. This encodes CASSQGALGTGELFF.

The chain joins TRBV7-8 to TRBJ2-7; TRBD1 is a possible D gene (6 bases). V was trimmed by 6 bases and J by 4 bases, leaving 19 bases between them. CDR1 is SGHVS and CDR2 is FQNEAQ in the germline V gene. The CDR3 is 15 residues long. The CDR3 is CASSARGSSRYEQYF. The CDR3 DNA reads as TGTGCCAGCAGTGCGAGGGGGTCTAGTAGGTACGAGCAGTACTTC.

This clonotype appeared a few times. The rearrangement uses TRBV6-1 and TRBJ2-7; maybe TRBD2 (6 bases). V was trimmed by 6 bases and J by 2 bases, leaving 11 bases between them. This CDR3 region has 13 residues. CDR1 is MNHNS, CDR2 SASEGT, per germline. CDR3 in DNA: TGTGCCAGCAGGGGGGGACCGACCTACGAGCAGTACTTC. This codes for CASRGGPTYEQYF.

This clonotype was picked up many times. A read error may produce the germline difference seen at one junction end. V usage is TRBV7-7 and J usage is TRBJ2-3; D gene uncertain. CDR1 is SSHAT, CDR2 FNYEAQ, per germline (reference sequence). This CDR3 region has 14 residues. The CDR3 region is CASSLGGDDDTQYF. The CDR3 nucleotides are TGTGCTAGCAGCTTAGGTGGGGATGACGATACGCAGTATTTT.

This clonotype was seen a handful of times. The chain combines TRBV27 with TRBJ2-6; D is uncertain. CDR1 is MNHEY, CDR2 SMNVEV, per germline (reference sequence). Trimming took off 3 bases at V and 4 bases at J, with 13 bases between the two ends. The CDR3 runs 16 residues. CDR3 sequence reads: CASSFLGSDGANVLTF. As DNA, the CDR3 is TGTGCCAGCAGTTTTTTAGGGTCGGACGGGGCCAACGTCCTGACTTTC.

This clonotype was counted at least ten times. The chain combines TRBV5-1 with TRBJ1-2; 8 nucleotides line up with TRBD1. Germline V lookup: CDR1 SGHRS, CDR2 YFSETQ. Trimming removed 3 bases from V and 6 bases from J; junction bases left unmatched: 4. The CDR3 length is 13 residues. Written as DNA, the CDR3 is TGCGCCAGCAGCTGGACAGGGTCCCATGGCTACACCTTC. This codes for CASSWTGSHGYTF.

The genes are TRBV4-3 and TRBJ2-7; possibly TRBD2 for D (6 bases). This CDR3 has 15 residues. CDR1 is LGHNA, CDR2 YSLEER, per germline. The V gene lost 0 bases and the J gene lost 6 bases, with 15 bases spanning the gap. DNA of the CDR3: TGCGCCAGCAGCCAAGATGGTGGTCTGGAGGGCGAGCAGTACTTC. This translates into CASSQDGGLEGEQYF.

Concerning this clonotype: A single base separates this from a much larger clone, so it may be a read error. The chain employs TRBV29-1 and TRBJ2-5; D may correspond to TRBD1 or TRBD2 (6 bases each). Germline CDR1 SQVTM, CDR2 ANQGSEA. CDR3 length: 12 amino acids. This CDR3 reads CSVGRDTGTQNF. The CDR3, as DNA: TGCAGCGTGGGGCGGGACACGGGGACCCAGAACTTC.

This rearrangement joins TRBV6-6 to TRBJ2-7; TRBD2 is a possible D gene (6 bases). This CDR3 is 13 amino acids long. The V gene lost 7 bases and the J gene lost 0 bases, with 10 bases spanning the gap. Germline lookup yields CDR1 MNHNY and CDR2 SVGAGI (reference sequence). As DNA, the CDR3 is TGTGCCAGCAAGGCGGGGTTCTCCTACGAGCAGTACTTC. Protein product: CASKAGFSYEQYF.

The CDR3 sequence: CASRQDMNTGELFF. The CDR3 DNA is TGTGCCAGCAGACAGGACATGAACACCGGGGAGCTGTTTTTT. V gene TRBV6-4 combines with J gene TRBJ2-2; D possibly corresponds to TRBD1 (5 bases). V lost 6 bases, J lost 1 base, and 9 bases lay in between. CDR3 size: 14 residues. Germline CDR1 and CDR2: MRHNA and SNTAGT.

The genes are TRBV5-1 and TRBJ2-3; possible D gene TRBD2, 7 bases. Trimming shortened V by 4 bases and J by 0 bases, and 18 bases separated the two germline ends. CDR1 is SGHRS and CDR2 is YFSETQ in the germline V gene. The CDR3 runs to 17 residues. CDR3 DNA: TGCGCCAGCAGCGGACTACGGGGGGCCCAAAGCACAGATACGCAGTATTTT. It translates to CASSGLRGAQSTDTQYF.

This clonotype has ten or more counts. This sequence joins TRBV29-1 and TRBJ2-6; D gene uncertain. The germline CDR1 and CDR2 sequences are SQVTM and ANQGSEA. CDR3 length: 13 residues. V was clipped by 7 bases and J by 1 base, with 8 bases between them. CDR3 nucleotides: TGCAGCGCCAGCCCTTCTGGGGCCAACGTCCTGACTTTC. Its protein is CSASPSGANVLTF.